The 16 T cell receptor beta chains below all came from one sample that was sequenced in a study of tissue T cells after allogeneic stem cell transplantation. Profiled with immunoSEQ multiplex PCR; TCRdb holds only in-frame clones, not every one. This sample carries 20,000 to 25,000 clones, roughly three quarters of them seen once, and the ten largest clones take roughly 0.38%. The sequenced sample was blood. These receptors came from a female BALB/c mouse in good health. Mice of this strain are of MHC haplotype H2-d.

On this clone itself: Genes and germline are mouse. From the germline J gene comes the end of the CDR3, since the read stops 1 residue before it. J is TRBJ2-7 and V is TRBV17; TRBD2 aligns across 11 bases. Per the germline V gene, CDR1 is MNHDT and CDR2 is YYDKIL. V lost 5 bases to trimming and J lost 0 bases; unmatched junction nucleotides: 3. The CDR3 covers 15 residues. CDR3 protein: CASSDWGGLSYEQYF. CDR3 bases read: TGTGCTAGCAGTGACTGGGGGGGGCTCTCCTATGAACAGTAC.

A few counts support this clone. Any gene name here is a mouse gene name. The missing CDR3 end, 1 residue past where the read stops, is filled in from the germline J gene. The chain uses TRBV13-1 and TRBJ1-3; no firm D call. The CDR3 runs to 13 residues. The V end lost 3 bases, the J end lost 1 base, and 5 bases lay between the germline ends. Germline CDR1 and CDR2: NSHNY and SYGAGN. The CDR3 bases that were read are TGTGCCAGCAGTGGTCTGTCTGGAAATACGCTCTAT. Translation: CASSGLSGNTLY. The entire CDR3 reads CASSGLSGNTLYF.

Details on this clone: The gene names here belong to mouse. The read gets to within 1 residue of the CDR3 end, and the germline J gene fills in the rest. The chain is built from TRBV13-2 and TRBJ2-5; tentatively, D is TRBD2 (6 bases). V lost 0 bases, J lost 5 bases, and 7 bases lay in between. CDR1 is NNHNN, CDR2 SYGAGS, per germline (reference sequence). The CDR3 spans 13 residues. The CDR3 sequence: CASGDAGGDTQYF. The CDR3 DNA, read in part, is TGTGCCAGCGGTGATGCGGGGGGAGACACCCAGTAC.

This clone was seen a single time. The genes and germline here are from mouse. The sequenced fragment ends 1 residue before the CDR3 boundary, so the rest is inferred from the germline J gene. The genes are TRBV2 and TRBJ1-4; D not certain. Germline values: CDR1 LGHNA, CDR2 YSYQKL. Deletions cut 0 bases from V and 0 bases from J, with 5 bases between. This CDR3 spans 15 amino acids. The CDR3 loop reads CASSQDGVSNERLFF. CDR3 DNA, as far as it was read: TGTGCCAGCAGCCAAGATGGGGTTTCCAACGAAAGATTATTT.

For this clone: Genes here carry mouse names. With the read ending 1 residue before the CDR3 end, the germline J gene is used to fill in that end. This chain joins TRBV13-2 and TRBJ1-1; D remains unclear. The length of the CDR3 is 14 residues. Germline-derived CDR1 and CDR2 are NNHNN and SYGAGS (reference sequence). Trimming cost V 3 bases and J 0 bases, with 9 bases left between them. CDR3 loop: CASGVDNANTEVFF. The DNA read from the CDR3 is TGTGCCAGCGGTGTAGACAATGCAAACACAGAAGTCTTC.

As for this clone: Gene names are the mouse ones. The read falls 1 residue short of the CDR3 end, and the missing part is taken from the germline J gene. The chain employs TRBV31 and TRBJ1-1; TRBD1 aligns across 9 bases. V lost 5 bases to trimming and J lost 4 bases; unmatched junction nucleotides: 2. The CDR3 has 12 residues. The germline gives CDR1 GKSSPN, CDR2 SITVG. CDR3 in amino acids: CAWEQGATEVFF. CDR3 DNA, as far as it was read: TGTGCCTGGGAACAGGGGGCCACAGAAGTCTTC. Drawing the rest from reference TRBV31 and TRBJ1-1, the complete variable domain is AQTIHQWPVAEIKAVGSPLSLGCTIKGKSSPNLYWYWQATGGTLQQLFYSITVGQVESVVQLNLSASRPKDDQFILSTEKLLLSHSGFYLCAWEQGATEVFFGKGTRLTVV.

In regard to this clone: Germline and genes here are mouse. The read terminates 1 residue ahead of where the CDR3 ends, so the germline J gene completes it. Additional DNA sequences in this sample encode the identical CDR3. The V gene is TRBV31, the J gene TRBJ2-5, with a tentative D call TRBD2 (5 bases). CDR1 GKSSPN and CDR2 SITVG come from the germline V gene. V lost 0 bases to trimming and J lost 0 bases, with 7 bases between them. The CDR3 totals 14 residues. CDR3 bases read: TGTGCCTGGAGTCTCGGACTTAACCAAGACACCCAGTAC. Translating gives CAWSLGLNQDTQY. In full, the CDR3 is CAWSLGLNQDTQYF.

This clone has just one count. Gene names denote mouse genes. The sequenced CDR3 bases are TGTGCCAGCAGTATGTGGAACACAGAAGTCTTC. It specifies CASSMWNTEVF. The whole CDR3 reads CASSMWNTEVFF. V gene TRBV19 combines with J gene TRBJ1-1; D is unresolved. Read data end 1 residue before the CDR3 end; the end is taken from the germline J gene. CDR3 length equals 12 residues. Germline-derived CDR1 and CDR2 are FNHDT and SITEND (reference sequence). Trimming took off 2 bases at V and 1 base at J, with 3 bases between the two ends. Full variable domain (remainder filled in from reference TRBV19 and TRBJ1-1): GGIITQTPKFLIGQEGQKLTLKCQQNFNHDTMYWYRQDSGKGLRLIYYSITENDLQKGDLSEGYDASREKKSSFSLTVTSAQKNEMAVFLCASSMWNTEVFFGKGTRLTVV.

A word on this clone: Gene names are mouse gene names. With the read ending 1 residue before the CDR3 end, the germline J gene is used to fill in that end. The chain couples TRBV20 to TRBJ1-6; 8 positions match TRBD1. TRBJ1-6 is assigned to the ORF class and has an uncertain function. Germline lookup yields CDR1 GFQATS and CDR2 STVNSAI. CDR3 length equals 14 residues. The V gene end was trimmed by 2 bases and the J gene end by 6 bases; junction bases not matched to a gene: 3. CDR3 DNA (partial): TGTGGTGCTAGGCCAGGGGGCCTTAATTCGCCCCTCTAC. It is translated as CGARPGGLNSPLY. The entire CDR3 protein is CGARPGGLNSPLYF.

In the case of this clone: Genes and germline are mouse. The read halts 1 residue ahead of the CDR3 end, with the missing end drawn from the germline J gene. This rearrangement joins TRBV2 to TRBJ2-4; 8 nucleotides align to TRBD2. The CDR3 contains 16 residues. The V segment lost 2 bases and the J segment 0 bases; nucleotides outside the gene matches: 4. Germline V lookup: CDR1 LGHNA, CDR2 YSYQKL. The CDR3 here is CASSQLGGTSQNTLYF. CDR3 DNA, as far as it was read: TGTGCCAGCAGCCAACTGGGGGGAACTAGTCAAAACACCTTGTAC.

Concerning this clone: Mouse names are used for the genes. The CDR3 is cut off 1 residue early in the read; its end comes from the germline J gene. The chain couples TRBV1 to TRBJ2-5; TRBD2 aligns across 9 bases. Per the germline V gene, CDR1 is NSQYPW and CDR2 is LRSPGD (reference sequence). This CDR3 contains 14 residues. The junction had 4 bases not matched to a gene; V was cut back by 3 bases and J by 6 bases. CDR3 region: CTCSADWGVDTQYF. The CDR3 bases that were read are TGCACCTGCAGTGCGGACTGGGGTGTGGACACCCAGTAC.

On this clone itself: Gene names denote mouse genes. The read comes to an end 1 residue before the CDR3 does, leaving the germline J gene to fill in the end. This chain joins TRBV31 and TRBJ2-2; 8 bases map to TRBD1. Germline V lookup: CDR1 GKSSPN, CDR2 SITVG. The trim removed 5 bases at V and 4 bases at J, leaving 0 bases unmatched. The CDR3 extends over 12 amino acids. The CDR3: CAWQGATGQLYF. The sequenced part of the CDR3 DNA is TGTGCCTGGCAGGGGGCCACCGGGCAGCTCTAC.

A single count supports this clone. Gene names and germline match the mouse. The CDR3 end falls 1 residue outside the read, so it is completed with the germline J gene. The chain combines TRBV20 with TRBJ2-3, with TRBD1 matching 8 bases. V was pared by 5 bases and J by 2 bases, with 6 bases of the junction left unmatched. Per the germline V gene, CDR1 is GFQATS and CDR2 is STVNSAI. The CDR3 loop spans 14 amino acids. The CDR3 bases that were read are TGTGGTGCTTCCCAGGGGGCTGTTGCAGAAACGCTGTAT. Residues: CGASQGAVAETLY. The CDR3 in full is CGASQGAVAETLYF.

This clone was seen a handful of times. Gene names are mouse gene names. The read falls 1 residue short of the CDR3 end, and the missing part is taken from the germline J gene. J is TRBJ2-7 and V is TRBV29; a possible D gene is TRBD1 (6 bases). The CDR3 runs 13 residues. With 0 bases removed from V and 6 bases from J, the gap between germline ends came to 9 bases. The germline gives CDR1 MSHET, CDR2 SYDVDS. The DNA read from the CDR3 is TGTGCTAGCAGTTTATCGTACAGGGCTGAACAGTAC. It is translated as CASSLSYRAEQY. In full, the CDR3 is CASSLSYRAEQYF.

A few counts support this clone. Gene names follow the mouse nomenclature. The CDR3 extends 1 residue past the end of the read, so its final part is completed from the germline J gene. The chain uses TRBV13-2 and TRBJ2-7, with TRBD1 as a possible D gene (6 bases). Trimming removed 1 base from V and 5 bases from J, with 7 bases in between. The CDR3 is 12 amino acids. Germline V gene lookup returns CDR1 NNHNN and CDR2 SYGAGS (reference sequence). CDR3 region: CASGDHRDEQYF. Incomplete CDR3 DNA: TGTGCCAGCGGTGATCACAGGGATGAACAGTAC.

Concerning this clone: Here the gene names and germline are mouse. The CDR3 spells CAWSLRENYAEQFF. The CDR3 bases that were read are TGTGCCTGGAGTCTAAGGGAGAACTATGCTGAGCAGTTC. V usage is TRBV31 and J usage is TRBJ2-1; D is uncertain. From the germline J gene comes the end of the CDR3, since the read stops 1 residue before it. Germline CDR1 GKSSPN, CDR2 SITVG. V was clipped by 0 bases and J by 1 base, with 7 bases between them. The CDR3 loop spans 14 amino acids.